The clone carrying this TCR beta chain was seen only a few times. What it recognizes is unknown. This entry belongs to a study of post-analysis software for immune sequencing data. Study-level findings and limits: Controls significantly exceeded multiple sclerosis patients in normalized Chao1 diversity.

The TCR beta cDNA libraries carried unique molecular identifiers. From the PCR reads, TCRdb called clonotypes with MiXCR, one entry per CDR3 protein. The table shows hundreds of thousands of distinct CDR3 sequences, with 55% to 60% occurring only once. The source material was blood. The TCR sequence derives from a girl under 10 years old with multiple sclerosis.

CDR3 in amino acids: CASSQIGQGARGTEAFF. The CDR3 region has the DNA TGTGCCAGCAGCCAGATTGGACAGGGGGCGCGAGGGACTGAAGCTTTCTTT. The chain couples TRBV14 to TRBJ1-1, with 11 bases matching TRBD1. Per germline, CDR1 SGHDN and CDR2 FVKESK. The CDR3 is 17 amino acids. V shed 3 bases and J 5 bases; nucleotides not matched to a gene: 11.